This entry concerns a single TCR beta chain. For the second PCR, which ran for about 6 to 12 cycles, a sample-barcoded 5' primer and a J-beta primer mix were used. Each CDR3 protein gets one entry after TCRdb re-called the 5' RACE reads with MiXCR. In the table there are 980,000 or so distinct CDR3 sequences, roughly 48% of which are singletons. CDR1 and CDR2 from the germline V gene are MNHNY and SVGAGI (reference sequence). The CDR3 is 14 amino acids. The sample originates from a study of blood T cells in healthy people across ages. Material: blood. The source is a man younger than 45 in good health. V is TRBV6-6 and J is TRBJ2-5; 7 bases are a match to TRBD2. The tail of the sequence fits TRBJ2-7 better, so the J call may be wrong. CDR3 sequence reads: CASKEASGSYEQYF. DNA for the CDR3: TGTGCCAGCAAGGAGGCTAGCGGTTCCTACGAGCAGTACTTC.